The present entry profiles one TCR beta chain with its context. The antigen is undetermined. Per germline, CDR1 MGHRA and CDR2 YSYEKL. The germline V and J ends were trimmed by 4 bases and 1 base, with 14 bases remaining between them. The length of the CDR3 is 15 residues. Assay used: immunoSEQ multiplex PCR; TCRdb lists only in-frame clones, some missing. The sample carries approximately 110,000 clones, roughly four fifths recorded once. Time point of the sample: baseline pretreatment blood. Specified treatment: 15 Gy SBRT to primary tumor, nephrectomy 4 weeks later. Serial blood draws occurred at baseline and 2 and 4 weeks post-SBRT. This sample was included in a study of radiation and T cells in renal cell carcinoma. Study-wide context: Nephrectomy followed 15 Gy stereotactic body radiation by 4 weeks. The study's findings and limits: Top tumor clonotypes rose in blood 2 weeks post-radiation, then contracted. Baseline intratumoral clonotype presence is unknown without pretreatment biopsies.

The receptor was derived from a woman aged 60 to 75 with renal cell carcinoma. V is TRBV4-1 and J is TRBJ2-7, with a possible D match to TRBD1 (5 bases). Sequenced material: blood, taken from a patient whose treatment included radiotherapy and nephrectomy. This CDR3 is CASSLRLQASYEQYF. Written as DNA, the CDR3 is TGCGCCAGCAGCCTCCGGCTACAGGCATCCTACGAGCAGTACTTC.